This T cell receptor (beta chain) comes out of a study of vaccination and CD4 T cells after COVID-19. Study-wide background: Collection of post-vaccine samples followed dose two by a median approximately 68 days, spanning a range of 14 to 241.

This clonotype was recorded a few times. Its antigen is not known. Treatment specified: approximately 9-day PBMC culture with coronavirus spike peptide pools or control peptides (ViraFEST assay). ViraFEST relied on peptide pools to expand antigen-specific T cells; the TCRs were sequenced afterward. Once obtained from cultured CD4+ T cells, the DNA was sequenced using the Oncomine TCR Beta short-read assay. From the PCR reads, TCRdb called clonotypes with MiXCR, one entry per CDR3 protein. The sample holds 11,000 to 15,000 distinct CDR3 sequences, about 53% seen once. The CDR3 totals 14 residues. CDR1 and CDR2 (germline): DFQATT, SNEGSKA (reference sequence). V was clipped by 5 bases and J by 1 base, with 14 bases between them.

The rearrangement joins TRBV20-1 to TRBJ1-1; no definite D call. This TCR derives from a human donor who had recovered from COVID-19. The input for sequencing was CD4+ T cells from blood, cultured in vitro, taken before SARS-CoV-2 vaccination. The CDR3 DNA sequence: TGCAGTGCTGGTGGAGGGAGATCGAACACTGAAGCTTTCTTT. Protein product: CSAGGGRSNTEAFF.